This TCR beta chain stems from a study of chemoradiotherapy in HPV16-positive cancers. The wider study: Functional T-cell assays on two HPV16-positive patients' cells defined candidate HPV-specific clones and common TCR motifs.

General observations from the study: Better recurrence-free survival went with HPV-responsive T-cell expansion in HPV16-positive patients. Candidate HPV-specific clones and E7-related TCR motifs grew in tumor during treatment.

This clone was found once. Antigen unknown. Samples were taken several times over chemoradiotherapy. Sequenced by immunoSEQ multiplex PCR; TCRdb stores in-frame clones only, minus some. Here the sample spans 5,500 to 7,000 clones, 90% being singletons. The origin of this receptor is a human donor with HPV-associated anogenital cancer. The sequencing here drew on blood, taken from a patient who underwent chemoradiotherapy.

The CDR3 bases are TGTGCCAGCAGTGAGGGGGGCACTGGGGCCAACGTCCTGACTTTC. Its translation: CASSEGGTGANVLTF. The gene calls are TRBV25-1 and TRBJ2-6; either TRBD1 or TRBD2 may fit D (6 bases each). The germline V gene encodes CDR1 MGHDK and CDR2 SYGVNS. Trimming pared 3 bases from V and 2 bases from J, leaving 8 bases between. This CDR3 comprises 15 residues.